One sample yielded the 32 T cell receptor beta chains listed below, sequenced in a study of kidney transplant recipient with SARS-CoV-2 infection. TCRdb recomputed calls from the reads with MiXCR, one row per CDR3 protein. The sample lists 200,000 to 300,000 distinct CDR3 sequences, less than 35% occurring once. Sequenced here: a blood sample, sampled at baseline and on roughly day 110 from a kidney transplant recipient. These receptor sequences come from a male patient in his 30s who had COVID-19 and was a kidney transplant recipient. Some T cells may be transferred from the graft donor.

This clonotype has at least ten counts. This chain uses TRBV3-2 with TRBJ2-7; the table's D call of TRBD1 was not tested on the DNA. TRBV3-2 is a pseudogene segment. The CDR3 contains 14 residues. CDR3: CASSQMTGDYEQYF. The CDR3 DNA reads as TGTGCCAGCAGCCAAATGACCGGGGACTACGAGCAGTACTTC.

As concerns this clonotype: A much more abundant neighbour one base away suggests this may be a read error. J is TRBJ1-5 and V is TRBV5-8, with D unresolved. Germline V gene lookup returns CDR1 SGHTS and CDR2 YDEGEE. The CDR3 spans 15 residues. The CDR3, as DNA: TGTGCCAGCAGCTTGGGGGATTATAGCGATCAGCCCCAGCATTTT. Amino acids: CASSLGDYSDQPQHF.

Remarks on this clonotype: A much larger clone sits a single nucleotide away, making a read error possible. The rearrangement joins TRBV10-1 to TRBJ2-1; 10 bases match TRBD2. Germline V gene lookup returns CDR1 WNHNN and CDR2 SYGVQD (reference sequence). The V and J ends lost 8 bases and 1 base, in that order; junction bases with no gene match: 8. CDR3 length: 16 amino acids. The CDR3 spells CASGASGSPSYNEQFF. The DNA of the CDR3 is TGCGCCAGCGGTGCTAGCGGGAGTCCGTCCTACAATGAGCAGTTCTTC.

In its sample, this clonotype was seen many times. This chain connects TRBV12-3 or TRBV12-4 to TRBJ1-2; D ambiguous. CDR3 size: 17 residues. V dropped 4 bases and J dropped 4 bases, with 22 bases sitting between them. The CDR3 sequence is CASSYRHSFRKTYGYTF. In DNA, the CDR3 is TGTGCCAGCAGTTACCGTCACAGCTTCCGAAAGACCTATGGCTACACCTTC.

The table lists this clonotype with many counts. The chain joins TRBV7-9 to TRBJ2-7; 8 bases line up with TRBD1. This CDR3 comprises 17 residues. Germline V gene sequence: CDR1 SEHNR, CDR2 FQNEAQ (reference sequence). V gave up 5 bases and J gave up 2 bases; unmatched junction bases: 14. The chain's CDR3 is CASSPYTSGTGAYEQYF. CDR3 nucleotides: TGTGCCAGCAGCCCGTACACTTCCGGGACAGGAGCCTACGAGCAGTACTTC.

This clonotype was detected ten times or more. This rearrangement joins TRBV28 to TRBJ1-3; D is ambiguous. V was cut by 5 bases and J by 1 base, with 12 bases left in between. The germline gives CDR1 MDHEN, CDR2 SYDVKM. The CDR3 has 15 residues. The CDR3 DNA follows: TGTGCCAGCAGTCGATTGTCGGTTTCTGGAAACACCATATATTTT. It encodes CASSRLSVSGNTIYF.

There are many counts of this clonotype. The chain links TRBV7-2 to TRBJ2-7; no firm D call. From germline, CDR1 is SGHTA and CDR2 FQGNSA. The CDR3 spans 13 residues. V gave up 1 base and J gave up 10 bases, with 14 bases separating them. This CDR3 is CASSLVLLHPQYF. DNA for the CDR3: TGTGCCAGCAGCTTAGTACTCCTCCATCCACAGTACTTC.

The chain joins TRBV24-1 to TRBJ2-1; D is uncertain. The CDR3 sequence is 13 residues long. Germline V gives CDR1 KGHDR, CDR2 SFDVKD. Trimming took 4 bases from V and 8 from J, leaving 11 bases between them. CDR3 coding DNA: TGTGCCACCAGTGACCAATACTGCGATGAGCAGTTCTTC. Its translation is CATSDQYCDEQFF.

This clonotype came up many times. This sequence joins TRBV12-5 and TRBJ1-2; 8 bases are shared with TRBD1. V shed 5 bases and J 4 bases; nucleotides not matched to a gene: 6. The CDR3 contains 14 residues. Germline loops: CDR1 LGHNT, CDR2 FRNRAP. Written as DNA, the CDR3 is TGTGCTAGTGGTCTGACAGGGGCCCGCTATGGCTACACCTTC. Its translation: CASGLTGARYGYTF.

This clonotype has just one count. Possible read error: a much larger clone is one base away. DNA of the CDR3: TGTGCCAGCAGTTATTCTGTCCTCTCCTACGAGCAGTGCTTC. Protein sequence: CASSYSVLSYEQCF. The gene calls are TRBV6-2 or TRBV6-3 and TRBJ2-5; D call uncertain. The CDR3 is made up of 14 amino acids. The germline gives CDR1 MNHEY, CDR2 SVGEGT.

Details on this clonotype: It may be a read error: a sequence one base away is much more abundant. This rearrangement joins TRBV5-4 to TRBJ1-3; D is perhaps TRBD1 (6 bases). Trimming took off 4 bases at V and 2 bases at J, with 19 bases between the two ends. The CDR3 is 17 amino acids. Per germline, CDR1 SGHNT and CDR2 YYREEE (reference sequence). The CDR3 DNA reads as TGTGCCAGCAGCGAGGGGGGTGTACGGGGACCTGGAAACACCATATATTTT. It translates to CASSEGGVRGPGNTIYF.

This clonotype has ten or more counts. The chain recombines TRBV15 with TRBJ2-5; possible D gene TRBD2, 6 bases. The CDR3 sequence is 15 residues long. V was trimmed by 0 bases and J by 5 bases, leaving 13 bases between them. CDR1 and CDR2 from the germline V gene are LNHNV and YYDKDF (reference sequence). CDR3: CATSRDPGSGETQYF. As DNA, the CDR3 is TGTGCCACCAGCAGAGATCCCGGGAGCGGTGAGACCCAGTACTTC.

Concerning this clonotype: Only one base separates this from a far larger clonotype, so it likely reflects a read error. This chain joins TRBV21-1 and TRBJ2-4; the D segment call TRBD1 is taken from the table without a DNA check. The DNA matches TRBJ2-7 better at its end, which makes the J call doubtful. TRBV21-1 is given as a pseudogene. The length of the CDR3 is 14 residues. CDR3 sequence (DNA): TGTGCCGGCAGCCCGCTGACAGGGGGCGACGAGCAGTACGTC. Protein sequence: CAGSPLTGGDEQYV.

This clonotype was counted a single time. A single base separates this from a much larger clone, so it may be a read error. The chain couples TRBV9 to TRBJ1-2; D remains unclear. V lost 0 bases and J 4 bases, leaving 19 bases between the germline ends. The CDR3 runs 17 residues. The V gene's germline CDR1 is SGDLS and CDR2 YYNGEE. The CDR3 region is CASSVGVGSDRPYGYTF. The CDR3 coding sequence is TGTGCCAGCAGCGTAGGAGTCGGTTCAGACCGACCCTATGGCTACACCTTC.

This clonotype was seen many times. This chain links TRBV20-1 with TRBJ1-4, with 7 positions matching TRBD1. This CDR3 is 18 amino acids long. V was clipped by 5 bases and J by 4 bases; unmatched bases: 19. Germline V gene sequence: CDR1 DFQATT, CDR2 SNEGSKA (reference sequence). CDR3 coding DNA: TGCAGTGCTCTCATAGGAAGGGGGCTATTTCAGGATAATGAAAAACTGTTTTTT. Its translation is CSALIGRGLFQDNEKLFF.

Many counts were recorded for this clonotype. Written as DNA, the CDR3 is TGTGCCACCAGTGCTGTTCTTAGTACCAGAAAGACCTATGGCTACACCTTC. It is translated as CATSAVLSTRKTYGYTF. The chain combines TRBV24-1 with TRBJ1-2, with D uncertain. The CDR3 spans 17 residues. The germline gives CDR1 KGHDR, CDR2 SFDVKD. The germline V and J ends were trimmed by 5 bases and 4 bases, with 22 bases remaining between them.

Notes on this clonotype: Being one base from a much bigger clone, this may be a read error. The chain joins TRBV12-3 or TRBV12-4 to TRBJ1-2; TRBD1 is a possible D gene (6 bases). This CDR3 has 12 amino acids. The CDR3 here is CTSSLGGGGYTF. The CDR3 nucleotides are TGTACCAGCAGTTTAGGAGGGGGTGGCTACACCTTC.

For this clonotype: This could be a read error, since a much larger clone is one nucleotide away. The J gene is TRBJ1-1, the V gene TRBV27; unclear D gene. CDR1 MNHEY and CDR2 SMNVEV come from the germline V gene (reference sequence). This CDR3 region has 13 residues. Trimming took off 10 bases at V and 4 bases at J, with 16 bases between the two ends. CDR3 in DNA: TGTGCCAACAAAAGGACGAAGACCACTGAAGCTTTCTTT. Its protein is CANKRTKTTEAFF.

This clonotype was detected ten times or more. The chain carries TRBV19 and TRBJ2-2; D is undetermined. The CDR3 sequence is 15 residues long. V dropped 6 bases and J dropped 0 bases, with 11 bases sitting between them. Germline V gene sequence: CDR1 LNHDA, CDR2 SQIVND (reference sequence). CDR3 DNA: TGTGCCAGTAGGTTCCGCGGAACGAACACCGGGGAGCTGTTTTTT. Its protein product is CASRFRGTNTGELFF.

This clonotype has more than one count but fewer than ten. The chain has TRBV5-4 and TRBJ2-3; D not resolved. This CDR3 has 13 amino acids. In germline, CDR1 is SGHNT, CDR2 YYREEE (reference sequence). V gave up 2 bases and J gave up 6 bases, with 10 bases separating them. The DNA for the CDR3 is TGTGCCAGCAGCTTCCCGCACGAGGATACGCAGTATTTT. It specifies CASSFPHEDTQYF.

With respect to this clonotype: A much larger clone lies a single base off, so this may be a read error. The chain joins TRBV20-1 to TRBJ2-5; possible D gene TRBD2, 6 bases. Per germline, CDR1 DFQATT and CDR2 SNEGSKA (reference sequence). V dropped 5 bases and J dropped 5 bases, with 18 bases sitting between them. The length of the CDR3 is 14 residues. CDR3 in amino acids: CSAAAGWGEETQYF. CDR3 coding DNA: TGCAGTGCTGCTGCGGGGTGGGGGGAGGAGACCCAGTACTTC.

In this sample, this clonotype turned up many times. J is TRBJ1-1 and V is TRBV7-9; the D gene is possibly TRBD1 (5 bases). The V gene lost 1 base and the J gene lost 0 bases, with 12 bases spanning the gap. CDR3 length: 16 residues. CDR1 and CDR2 (germline): SEHNR, FQNEAQ (reference sequence). CDR3 in DNA: TGTGCCAGCAGCTTAGAAGGGGCCTCTTTGAACACTGAAGCTTTCTTT. Translated, it gives CASSLEGASLNTEAFF.

This clonotype has a count of ten or more. The chain links TRBV7-3 to TRBJ1-4; TRBD1 matches 8 bases. V dropped 5 bases and J dropped 7; count of bases not matched to a gene: 6. Germline V gene data show CDR1 as SGHTA and CDR2 as FQGTGA. The CDR3 loop spans 14 amino acids. The CDR3: CASSPGGMGEKLFF. DNA for the CDR3: TGTGCCAGCAGCCCAGGGGGCATGGGTGAAAAACTGTTTTTT.

Concerning this clonotype itself: This clone may be a read error of a much larger clone one base away. The V and J genes are TRBV5-8 and TRBJ2-6; D is undetermined. The V gene lost 0 bases and the J gene lost 2 bases, with 6 bases spanning the gap. The CDR3 runs to 15 residues. Germline V gene sequence: CDR1 SGHTS, CDR2 YDEGEE. Written as DNA, the CDR3 is TGTGCCAGCAGCTTGGCACCCCCTGGGGCCAACGTCCTGACTTTC. Translation gives CASSLAPPGANVLTF. The full variable domain, its missing parts supplied by reference TRBV5-8 and TRBJ2-6, is EAGVTQSPTHLIKTRGQQATLRCSPISGHTSVYWYQQALGLGLQFLLWYDEGEERNRGNFPPRFSGRQFPNYSSELNVNALELEDSALYLCASSLAPPGANVLTFGAGSRLTVL.

This chain joins TRBV20-1 and TRBJ1-1, with a possible D match to TRBD1 (6 bases). V was trimmed by 6 bases and J by 5 bases, leaving 22 bases between them. The CDR3 length is 15 residues. Germline V lookup: CDR1 DFQATT, CDR2 SNEGSKA (reference sequence). The CDR3 loop is CSAGGGRGGGTEAFF. The DNA of the CDR3 is TGCAGTGCGGGGGGGGGCAGGGGAGGAGGGACTGAAGCTTTCTTT.

Note on this clonotype: A much larger clone sits a single nucleotide away, making a read error possible. The chain carries TRBV25-1 and TRBJ1-2; D gene ambiguous. The germline CDR1 and CDR2 sequences are MGHDK and SYGVNS. V gave up 4 bases and J gave up 4 bases, with 22 bases separating them. The CDR3 loop spans 17 amino acids. As DNA, the CDR3 is TGTGCCAGCAGTGCTAATACAGAACTGGGAAAGACCTATGGCTACACCTTC. Amino acid sequence: CASSANTELGKTYGYTF.

This clonotype showed up many times. The rearrangement joins TRBV11-3 to TRBJ2-1, with 13 bases fitting TRBD2. CDR3 size: 16 residues. V lost 6 bases to trimming and J lost 9 bases; unmatched junction nucleotides: 11. CDR1 is SGHNT, CDR2 YENEEA, per germline. CDR3 in amino acids: CASSGTSGIGLSEQFF. The CDR3 DNA reads as TGTGCCAGCAGTGGGACTAGCGGGATAGGACTGAGTGAGCAGTTCTTC.

This clonotype came up a few times. The chain carries TRBV30 and TRBJ2-1, with 11 positions matching TRBD2. After removal of 1 base from V and 8 bases from J, the junction contained 16 bases not matched to a gene. Per germline, CDR1 GTSNPN and CDR2 SVGIG (reference sequence). The CDR3 length is 18 residues. The CDR3 DNA reads TGTGCCTGGAGTGCATCGCTGTCGCTAGCGGGAGGTCGGGATGAGCAGTTCTTC. This translates into CAWSASLSLAGGRDEQFF.

About this clonotype itself: Being one base from a much bigger clone, this may be a read error. The V gene is TRBV5-1, the J gene TRBJ2-7; D gene unclear. Germline values: CDR1 SGHRS, CDR2 YFSETQ. Deletions cut 0 bases from V and 0 bases from J, with 13 bases between. This CDR3 has 16 residues. The CDR3 is CASSLEVVAASYEQYF. In DNA, the CDR3 is TGCGCCAGCAGCTTGGAGGTGGTTGCCGCCTCCTACGAGCAGTACTTC.

Worth noting for this clonotype: A much larger clone lies one base from this, so it may be a read error. The rearrangement links TRBV6-5 to TRBJ1-2, with unresolved D. V lost 2 bases to trimming and J lost 8 bases, with 12 bases between them. This CDR3 has 13 residues. The germline CDR1 and CDR2 sequences are MNHEY and SVGAGI. The CDR3 nucleotides read TGTGCCAGCAGTTACCGGGGATTGGAAGGCTACACCTTC. This encodes CASSYRGLEGYTF.

A remark on this clonotype: A much larger clone lies a single base off, so this may be a read error. V is TRBV6-2 or TRBV6-3 and J is TRBJ2-1, with 9 bases identical to TRBD2. From germline, CDR1 is MNHEY and CDR2 SVGEGT. The CDR3 has 17 amino acids. CDR3 protein: CASGYRSRGGPYNEQFF. The CDR3 DNA reads as TGTGCCAGCGGTTATCGATCGCGGGGGGGCCCCTACAATGAGCAGTTCTTC.

Concerning this clonotype itself: This could be a read error, since a much larger clone is one nucleotide away. This chain joins TRBV7-8 and TRBJ2-4; D is perhaps TRBD2 (5 bases). CDR1 is SGHVS, CDR2 FQNEAQ, per germline. This CDR3 spans 13 amino acids. The CDR3 protein is CASSSGFPDERFF. CDR3 in DNA: TGTGCCAGCAGCTCCGGGTTTCCCGATGAGCGGTTCTTC.